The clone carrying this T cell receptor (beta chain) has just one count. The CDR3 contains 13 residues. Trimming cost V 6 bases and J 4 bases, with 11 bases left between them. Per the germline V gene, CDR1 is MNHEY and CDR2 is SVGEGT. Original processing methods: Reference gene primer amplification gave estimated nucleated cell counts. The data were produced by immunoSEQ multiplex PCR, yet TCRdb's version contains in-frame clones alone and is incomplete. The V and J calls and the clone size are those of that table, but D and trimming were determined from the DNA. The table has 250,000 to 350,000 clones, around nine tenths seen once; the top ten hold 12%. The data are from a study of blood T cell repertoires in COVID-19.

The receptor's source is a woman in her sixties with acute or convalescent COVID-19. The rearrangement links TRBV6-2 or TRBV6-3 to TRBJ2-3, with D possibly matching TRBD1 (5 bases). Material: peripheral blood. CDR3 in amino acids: CASSLTGSDTQYF. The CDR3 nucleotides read TGTGCCAGCAGCCTTACAGGTTCAGATACGCAGTATTTT.